There are many counts of the clone carrying this TCR beta chain. Its target is not known. These data are taken from a study of response to subunit inactivated influenza vaccine. Overall study findings and caveats: It was the authors' suggestion that each seasonal influenza vaccination recruits few new T cells.

TCRdb passed the RT-PCR reads through MiXCR, listing each CDR3 protein once. The repertoire has around 470,000 distinct CDR3 sequences, about 7.2% of them found once; the top ten carry around 13%. The CDR3 is 12 residues long. The V and J ends lost 0 bases and 2 bases respectively, with 2 bases between them. Sequencing used PBMCs from blood, obtained roughly 24 months after vaccination. The chain combines TRBV12-3 or TRBV12-4 with TRBJ2-7; D ambiguous. The sequence came from a man between 50 and 75 years old who received an inactivated influenza vaccine. In DNA form, the CDR3 reads TGTGCCAGCAGTTTAGCGCCCTACGAGCAGTACTTC. It encodes CASSLAPYEQYF.